This TCR beta chain was sequenced for a study of T cells in Graves' hyperthyroidism and ophthalmopathy. CDR3 length equals 11 residues. V was pared by 6 bases and J by 3 bases, with 5 bases between. Per the germline V gene, CDR1 is SNHLY and CDR2 is FYNNEI. This clonotype has ten or more counts. RNA transcripts yielded amplified TCR beta CDR3 regions. HTBI primers drove first-round RT-PCR of the TCR CDR3. In TCRdb, the multiplex PCR reads were re-called with MiXCR into one record per CDR3 protein. This sample has a few hundred thousand distinct CDR3 sequences, with less than 20% found just once. Diagnosis of hyperthyroidism was new in patients aged 18 to 65, and its duration was under 2 months. This blood was taken when hyperthyroidism was first diagnosed, before any ophthalmopathy symptoms existed.

The sequencing sample was made of blood. The receptor's source is a woman aged 18-35 years with Graves' hyperthyroidism that later progressed to Graves' ophthalmopathy. The chain is built from TRBV2 and TRBJ1-1; no firm D call. The DNA of the CDR3 is TGTGCCAGCAGGGGTGACACTGAAGCTTTCTTT. Translation gives CASRGDTEAFF.